Below are 25 T cell receptor beta chains sequenced from a single sample in a study of long-term antiretroviral therapy in people with HIV. They ran version v3.0 of the immunoSEQ assay at survey level. The table came from immunoSEQ multiplex PCR; TCRdb's copy has only in-frame clones and leaves some out. The sample includes about 16,000 clones, 70% to 90% of them seen just once. This material consisted of unsorted PBMCs, taken 0.7 years before starting antiretroviral therapy. These TCRs come from a man in his fifties or sixties with HIV.

The J gene is TRBJ2-3, the V gene TRBV5-1, with D tentatively TRBD2 (7 bases). The CDR3 extends over 17 amino acids. V was cut by 0 bases and J by 3 bases, with 17 bases left in between. Looked up from germline, CDR1 is SGHRS and CDR2 is YFSETQ. The CDR3 here is CASSLARGAAGTDTQYF. CDR3 coding DNA: TGCGCCAGCAGCTTGGCCCGGGGGGCCGCGGGTACAGATACGCAGTATTTT.

This chain connects TRBV18 to TRBJ2-1; 7 bases map to TRBD1. CDR1 is KGHSH and CDR2 is LQKENI in the germline V gene. The CDR3 is 16 amino acids. Unmatched junction bases numbered 6, after V lost 4 bases and J lost 0 bases. The CDR3 sequence: CASSLTDRSSYNEQFF. CDR3 nucleotides: TGTGCCAGCTCACTCACGGACAGGAGCTCCTACAATGAGCAGTTCTTC.

The J gene is TRBJ2-3, the V gene TRBV29-1; 8 bases fit TRBD2. CDR3 length: 14 residues. Per the germline V gene, CDR1 is SQVTM and CDR2 is ANQGSEA. Trimming cost V 7 bases and J 0 bases; bases outside gene matches: 6. The DNA for the CDR3 is TGCAGCGCTAAAACTAGCGGCAGCACAGATACGCAGTATTTT. This translates into CSAKTSGSTDTQYF.

The V call is TRBV18, the J call TRBJ1-6; a weak D match, TRBD1 (5 bases). Germline values: CDR1 KGHSH, CDR2 LQKENI. Trimming stripped 3 bases from V and 6 bases from J, with 12 bases between. The CDR3 runs to 15 residues. CDR3 residues: CASSPIWGTNSPLHF. CDR3 sequence (DNA): TGTGCCAGCTCACCGATCTGGGGGACTAATTCACCCCTCCACTTT.

The CDR3 DNA reads as TGTGCCTGGAGTAAAAATGAAAAACTGTTTTTT. This gives the protein CAWSKNEKLFF. The chain combines TRBV30 with TRBJ1-4; D is unresolved. The germline V and J ends were trimmed by 2 bases and 5 bases, with 3 bases remaining between them. This CDR3 has 11 residues. Germline CDR1 is GTSNPN and CDR2 is SVGIG (reference sequence).

In its sample, this clone was seen a few times. This CDR3 is CASSLAGSGEQFF. CDR3 nucleotides: TGTGCCAGCAGCTTAGCCGGGAGTGGTGAGCAGTTCTTC. The chain uses TRBV11-3 and TRBJ2-1, with D possibly being TRBD2 (6 bases). Germline-derived CDR1 and CDR2 are SGHNT and YENEEA. Trimming removed 1 base at V and 9 bases at J, with 10 bases between. The CDR3 is 13 amino acids.

J is TRBJ2-1 and V is TRBV6-5, with TRBD1 matching 10 bases. This CDR3 contains 15 residues. CDR1 MNHEY and CDR2 SVGAGI come from the germline V gene. The junction had 10 bases not matched to a gene; V was cut back by 6 bases and J by 8 bases. CDR3 sequence: CASSGHGTGEDEQFF. DNA for the CDR3: TGTGCCAGCAGCGGACACGGGACAGGGGAGGATGAGCAGTTCTTC.

This clone came up a few times. The V and J genes are TRBV18 and TRBJ2-5; D remains ambiguous. Germline V gene data show CDR1 as KGHSH and CDR2 as LQKENI. This CDR3 is 13 amino acids long. Trimming stripped 0 bases from V and 0 bases from J, with 2 bases between. The CDR3 spells CASSPPNQETQYF. In DNA form, the CDR3 reads TGTGCCAGCTCACCACCTAACCAAGAGACCCAGTACTTC.

The rearrangement links TRBV10-2 to TRBJ2-1; D not resolved. The CDR3 runs to 14 residues. The germline V and J ends were trimmed by 5 bases and 3 bases, with 11 bases remaining between them. Germline V gene lookup returns CDR1 WSHSY and CDR2 SAAADI. The chain's CDR3 is CASSSGQIYNEQFF. CDR3 bases: TGCGCCAGCAGTTCCGGCCAGATCTACAATGAGCAGTTCTTC.

The V call is TRBV5-1, the J call TRBJ1-1, with D unresolved. V was shortened by 6 bases and J by 11 bases, with 23 bases between the two germline ends. Germline loops: CDR1 SGHRS, CDR2 YFSETQ. The CDR3 extends over 14 amino acids. The CDR3 region has the DNA TGCGCCAGCACCCCTTTTCAGGCCGATACCGGGGCTTTCTTT. Protein product: CASTPFQADTGAFF.

This chain links TRBV5-8 with TRBJ1-2; tentatively, D is TRBD1 (5 bases). This CDR3 is 13 amino acids long. V was clipped by 2 bases and J by 5 bases, with 10 bases between them. CDR1 and CDR2 (germline): SGHTS, YDEGEE. CDR3 sequence reads: CASSFDSGYGYTF. The DNA for the CDR3 is TGTGCCAGCAGCTTTGACAGCGGTTATGGCTACACCTTC.

This clone was detected once. The chain has TRBV10-3 and TRBJ2-7; D is perhaps TRBD1 or TRBD2 (5 bases each). V lost 4 bases to trimming and J lost 2 bases, with 12 bases between them. The CDR3 spans 14 residues. CDR1 is ENHRY, CDR2 SYGVKD, per germline. The chain's CDR3 is CAISGDREAYEQYF. CDR3 bases: TGTGCCATCAGTGGGGACCGAGAGGCCTACGAGCAGTACTTC.

The sample holds one count of this clone. The V call is TRBV10-3, the J call TRBJ2-3, with 12 positions matching TRBD2. The CDR3 length is 16 residues. Germline V gene data show CDR1 as ENHRY and CDR2 as SYGVKD. Trimming at V came to 0 bases and at J to 3 bases, leaving 1 base not matched to a gene. The CDR3 loop reads CAISESGTSGTDTQYF. In DNA, the CDR3 is TGTGCCATCAGTGAGTCGGGGACTAGCGGGACAGATACGCAGTATTTT.

This clone was seen more than once but under ten times. The V and J genes are TRBV7-2 and TRBJ1-3; D ambiguous. Germline V gene sequence: CDR1 SGHTA, CDR2 FQGNSA. Trimming took off 2 bases at V and 4 bases at J, with 12 bases between the two ends. The CDR3 is 15 residues long. The DNA for the CDR3 is TGTGCCAGCAGCTTATTGGGCGGGTTCGGAAACACCATATATTTT. Its protein product is CASSLLGGFGNTIYF.

The chain has TRBV5-1 and TRBJ2-2; D call uncertain. CDR1 and CDR2 from the germline V gene are SGHRS and YFSETQ. CDR3 length: 11 residues. The V end lost 5 bases, the J end lost 6 bases, and 5 bases lay between the germline ends. CDR3 coding DNA: TGCGCCAGCAGTTTACCCGGGGAGCTGTTTTTT. Its protein product is CASSLPGELFF.

CDR3 coding DNA: TGCGCCAGCAGCCTTCTCTCCGACAGCCAAGAGACCCAGTACTTC. This translates into CASSLLSDSQETQYF. The rearrangement uses TRBV5-1 and TRBJ2-5, with D perhaps matching TRBD1 (5 bases). V lost 4 bases and J 1 base, leaving 14 bases between the germline ends. The CDR3 consists of 15 residues. Per the germline V gene, CDR1 is SGHRS and CDR2 is YFSETQ.

The chain combines TRBV28 with TRBJ1-5; D is perhaps TRBD1 (5 bases). Per germline, CDR1 MDHEN and CDR2 SYDVKM. V was cut by 3 bases and J by 2 bases, with 14 bases left in between. The CDR3 totals 16 residues. DNA for the CDR3: TGTGCCAGCAGTTTGATCTGGGGGGGTGGCAATCAGCCCCAGCATTTT. Residues: CASSLIWGGGNQPQHF.

J is TRBJ1-4 and V is TRBV6-6, with D maybe TRBD1 (6 bases). V was shortened by 7 bases and J by 4 bases, with 16 bases between the two germline ends. Looked up from germline, CDR1 is MNHNY and CDR2 is SVGAGI (reference sequence). This CDR3 comprises 15 residues. The CDR3 spells CASTQRGQLNEKLFF. The CDR3, as DNA: TGTGCCAGCACCCAGAGAGGACAGCTTAATGAAAAACTGTTTTTT.

CDR3 in amino acids: CASSMYSDNSYEQYF. CDR3 sequence (DNA): TGTGCCAGTAGTATGTATAGTGATAACTCCTACGAGCAGTACTTC. This chain connects TRBV19 to TRBJ2-7, with D unresolved. This CDR3 has 15 residues. Trimming left V 3 bases short and J 0 bases short, with 12 bases between. Germline assignment: CDR1 LNHDA and CDR2 SQIVND (reference sequence).

This rearrangement joins TRBV11-1 to TRBJ1-2, with a possible D match to TRBD1 (6 bases). V was clipped by 5 bases and J by 4 bases, with 17 bases between them. The CDR3 contains 15 residues. Germline assignment: CDR1 SGHAT and CDR2 FQDESV (reference sequence). This CDR3 is CASSVSHGQLYGYTF. The CDR3 nucleotides read TGTGCCAGCAGCGTTAGCCACGGACAGCTCTATGGCTACACCTTC.

This clone was counted between two and nine times. V gene TRBV27 combines with J gene TRBJ1-6; 9 bases agree with TRBD1. The CDR3 consists of 15 residues. V shed 2 bases and J 9 bases; nucleotides not matched to a gene: 5. Germline CDR1 and CDR2: MNHEY and SMNVEV (reference sequence). The CDR3 DNA follows: TGTGCCAGCAGTTTAGACCGGACAGGGGCTTCACCCCTCCACTTT. Translating it yields CASSLDRTGASPLHF.

The rearrangement uses TRBV7-9 and TRBJ2-7, with TRBD2 matching over 7 bases. The length of the CDR3 is 14 residues. V lost 5 bases to trimming and J lost 4 bases; unmatched junction nucleotides: 8. The germline V gene has CDR1 SEHNR and CDR2 FQNEAQ (reference sequence). The CDR3 nucleotides are TGTGCCAGCAGCCGGGCAGGGAGGGGATACGAGCAGTACTTC. Its protein is CASSRAGRGYEQYF.

The chain recombines TRBV19 with TRBJ1-5; D is possibly TRBD1 (6 bases). The germline gives CDR1 LNHDA, CDR2 SQIVND (reference sequence). The CDR3 extends over 15 amino acids. Between the trimmed V and J ends, which lost 1 base and 2 bases, there was a span of 9 bases. In DNA form, the CDR3 reads TGTGCCAGTAGTATAGGCAGGGGTGGCAATCAGCCCCAGCATTTT. Protein: CASSIGRGGNQPQHF. Looking up the rest from reference TRBV19 and TRBJ1-5 gives the full variable domain: DGGITQSPKYLFRKEGQNVTLSCEQNLNHDAMYWYRQDPGQGLRLIYYSQIVNDFQKGDIAEGYSVSREKKESFPLTVTSAQKNPTAFYLCASSIGRGGNQPQHFGDGTRLSIL.

V is TRBV5-1 and J is TRBJ2-5; D gene uncertain. The CDR3 consists of 14 residues. The V gene lost 1 base and the J gene lost 2 bases, with 9 bases spanning the gap. Germline V lookup: CDR1 SGHRS, CDR2 YFSETQ. Written as DNA, the CDR3 is TGCGCCAGCAGCTTGTGGACGGCACAAGAGACCCAGTACTTC. As protein: CASSLWTAQETQYF.

The CDR3 sequence is CASSYSQGSPLHF. The CDR3 DNA reads TGTGCCAGCAGTTACTCGCAGGGTTCACCCCTCCACTTT. This chain uses TRBV6-5 with TRBJ1-6; TRBD1 is a possible D gene (5 bases). V was cut by 0 bases and J by 9 bases, with 6 bases left in between. The CDR3 contains 13 residues. Germline assignment: CDR1 MNHEY and CDR2 SVGAGI.